This T cell receptor beta chain was recorded in a study of T cells in Graves' hyperthyroidism and ophthalmopathy. This clonotype was counted many times. Trimming shortened V by 5 bases and J by 4 bases, and 11 bases separated the two germline ends. Germline V gene lookup returns CDR1 MNHEY and CDR2 SMNVEV (reference sequence). The CDR3 has 13 residues. Amplification of TCR beta CDR3 regions used RNA as the template. First-round RT-PCR with HTBI primers amplified the TCR CDR3 region. TCRdb used MiXCR to reprocess the multiplex PCR reads, holding one entry per CDR3 protein. The table lists over 250,000 distinct CDR3 sequences, roughly 15% of them singletons.

The chain recombines TRBV27 with TRBJ1-1; D is perhaps TRBD1 (5 bases). The sequencing sample was made of blood. The sequence was collected from a woman aged 40 to 50 with Graves' ophthalmopathy. The DNA of the CDR3 is TGTGCCAGCAGTCCATATGGGGGCACTGAAGCTTTCTTT. Its protein is CASSPYGGTEAFF.